One and the same sample provided the 5 T cell receptor beta chains below, sequenced in a study of beta chain features in type 1 diabetes. Findings and caveats of the study: Type 1 diabetes patients had TCRB CDR3s that were shorter (moderately but significantly so) in all four CD4+ subsets.

Their recognized antigens are unknown. All of the isolated RNA was reverse transcribed, so expressed TCRB transcripts were sequenced. Method: immunoSEQ multiplex PCR; TCRdb's copy keeps in-frame clones and lacks some. The sample lists 200,000 to 300,000 clones, about a tenth occurring once. What was sequenced was naive CD4+ T cells from blood. These receptors all come from a man younger than 40 with type 1 diabetes.

This rearrangement joins TRBV5-1 to TRBJ1-5, with a possible D match to TRBD1 (5 bases). CDR3 length equals 14 residues. Trimming pared 4 bases from V and 4 bases from J, leaving 12 bases between. In germline, CDR1 is SGHRS, CDR2 YFSETQ. The CDR3 is CASSRGRENQPQHF. CDR3 coding DNA: TGCGCCAGCAGCCGGGGGAGGGAGAATCAGCCCCAGCATTTT.

This clone has just a few counts. The V and J genes are TRBV4-2 and TRBJ2-3; 12 bases map to TRBD2. Trimming cost V 0 bases and J 2 bases; bases outside gene matches: 9. Germline V gives CDR1 LGHNA, CDR2 YNFKEQ. This CDR3 region has 19 residues. The DNA for the CDR3 is TGTGCCAGCAGCCAAGACGTGACTAGCGGGGGATCTTCCACAGATACGCAGTATTTT. It codes for CASSQDVTSGGSSTDTQYF.

The V and J genes are TRBV28 and TRBJ2-4; 8 bases agree with TRBD2. V shed 4 bases, J shed 7 bases, and the junction held 6 bases outside the gene matches. CDR3 length: 14 residues. CDR1 MDHEN and CDR2 SYDVKM come from the germline V gene. CDR3 DNA sequence: TGTGCCAGCAGTTCCCCGGGGGGGTACAACATTCAGTACTTC. It codes for CASSSPGGYNIQYF.

The V and J genes are TRBV7-9 and TRBJ2-2; the match to TRBD2 covers 7 bases. Germline assignment: CDR1 SEHNR and CDR2 FQNEAQ (reference sequence). J was trimmed by 6 bases and V by 1 base; bases with no gene match: 5. This CDR3 region has 15 residues. In DNA, the CDR3 is TGTGCCAGCAGCTTAGGTGGCGGGAGACCCGGGGAGCTGTTTTTT. This sequence encodes CASSLGGGRPGELFF.

This sequence joins TRBV6-5 and TRBJ2-3; 9 nucleotides match TRBD1. The germline CDR1 and CDR2 sequences are MNHEY and SVGAGI. Trimming took 6 bases from V and 4 from J; bases not matched to a gene: 5. The CDR3 is 14 amino acids. The CDR3 DNA sequence: TGTGCCAGCAGGGGACAGGGAGGTTCAGATACGCAGTATTTT. This encodes CASRGQGGSDTQYF.